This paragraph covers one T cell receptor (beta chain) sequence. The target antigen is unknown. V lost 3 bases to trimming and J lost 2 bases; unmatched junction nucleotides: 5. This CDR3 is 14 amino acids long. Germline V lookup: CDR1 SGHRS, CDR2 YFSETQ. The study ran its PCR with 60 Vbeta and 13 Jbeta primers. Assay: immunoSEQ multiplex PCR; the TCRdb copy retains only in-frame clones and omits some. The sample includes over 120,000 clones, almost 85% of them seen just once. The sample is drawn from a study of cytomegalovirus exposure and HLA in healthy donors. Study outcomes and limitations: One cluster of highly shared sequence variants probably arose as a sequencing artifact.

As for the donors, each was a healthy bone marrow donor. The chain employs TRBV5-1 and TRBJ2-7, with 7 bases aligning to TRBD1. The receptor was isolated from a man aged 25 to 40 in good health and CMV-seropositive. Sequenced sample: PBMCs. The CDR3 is CASSSGTDTYEQYF. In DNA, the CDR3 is TGCGCCAGCAGCTCCGGGACAGATACCTACGAGCAGTACTTC.